One sample yielded the 13 T cell receptor beta chains listed below, sequenced in a study of cytomegalovirus exposure and HLA in healthy donors. The PCR contained 60 Vbeta and 13 Jbeta primers. Profiling relied on immunoSEQ multiplex PCR, and the TCRdb table lists in-frame clones only, not all of them. The sample carries around 150,000 clones, more than 75% recorded once. The sequenced material came from PBMCs. These TCRs come from a man between 18 and 35 years old in good health and CMV-seronegative.

The chain combines TRBV27 with TRBJ1-1, with TRBD1 matching over 8 bases. This CDR3 comprises 15 residues. Trimming took 5 bases from V and 1 from J; bases not matched to a gene: 6. Germline V gives CDR1 MNHEY, CDR2 SMNVEV (reference sequence). CDR3 sequence reads: CASSAKTGANTEAFF. DNA of the CDR3: TGTGCCAGCAGTGCTAAGACAGGGGCGAACACTGAAGCTTTCTTT.

This clone was seen a handful of times. This chain joins TRBV15 and TRBJ1-2, with D unresolved. CDR1 is LNHNV, CDR2 YYDKDF, per germline (reference sequence). The CDR3 has 15 amino acids. Trimming took off 1 base at V and 2 bases at J, with 11 bases between the two ends. CDR3: CATSRGTNSNYGYTF. CDR3 coding DNA: TGTGCCACCAGCAGAGGAACAAACAGCAACTATGGCTACACCTTC.

The V gene is TRBV5-1, the J gene TRBJ2-1; maybe TRBD1 (6 bases). Germline V lookup: CDR1 SGHRS, CDR2 YFSETQ. CDR3 size: 15 residues. Trimming cost V 4 bases and J 7 bases, with 18 bases left between them. CDR3 bases: TGCGCCAGCAGCATACAGGGTCCCACTGTTAATGAGCAGTTCTTC. Translated: CASSIQGPTVNEQFF.

The chain is built from TRBV9 and TRBJ2-3; 10 bases agree with TRBD2. The J segment lost 2 bases and the V segment lost 0 bases, leaving 3 bases of the junction unmatched. CDR1 and CDR2 (germline): SGDLS, YYNGEE. This CDR3 contains 16 residues. The chain's CDR3 is CASSVVLAGTTDTQYF. Here the CDR3 DNA reads TGTGCCAGCAGCGTAGTACTAGCGGGGACCACAGATACGCAGTATTTT.

As DNA, the CDR3 is TGTGCCACCTGCCAGGGGGCGAACACCGGGGAGCTGTTTTTT. Residues: CATCQGANTGELFF. The V and J genes are TRBV6-5 and TRBJ2-2, with 7 nucleotides matching TRBD1. J gave up 0 bases and V 10 bases, and 5 bases lay outside the gene matches. CDR1 and CDR2 from the germline V gene are MNHEY and SVGAGI. This CDR3 comprises 14 residues.

The V call is TRBV6-1, the J call TRBJ1-4, with 8 bases aligning to TRBD1. CDR1 MNHNS and CDR2 SASEGT come from the germline V gene. V trimming: 8 bases; J trimming: 7 bases; junction bases outside the gene matches: 6. This CDR3 region has 13 residues. CDR3 sequence (DNA): TGTGCCAGCGTGGACAGGGCGAGTGAAAAACTGTTTTTT. It specifies CASVDRASEKLFF.

The chain links TRBV10-3 to TRBJ2-1; maybe TRBD2 (6 bases). CDR3 size: 16 residues. Trimming removed 0 bases from V and 2 bases from J, with 11 bases in between. Germline CDR1 reads ENHRY; CDR2 reads SYGVKD. In nucleotides, the CDR3 is TGTGCCATCAGTGAGTCGATTAGCGGCCCCTACAATGAGCAGTTCTTC. It yields the protein CAISESISGPYNEQFF.

V is TRBV19 and J is TRBJ2-7, with TRBD1 matching over 7 bases. CDR1 is LNHDA, CDR2 SQIVND, per germline (reference sequence). The CDR3 extends over 15 amino acids. With V trimmed by 4 bases and J by 0 bases, 6 bases remained unmatched. CDR3 amino acids: CASSNFRDSSYEQYF. DNA of the CDR3: TGTGCCAGTAGTAATTTTCGGGACAGCTCCTACGAGCAGTACTTC.

The rearrangement uses TRBV7-2 and TRBJ1-1, with a weak D call TRBD1 (6 bases). Germline CDR1 SGHTA, CDR2 FQGNSA. This CDR3 comprises 15 residues. Trimming removed 3 bases at V and 5 bases at J, with 16 bases between. Here the CDR3 reads CASSFAYRDATEAFF. DNA of the CDR3: TGTGCCAGCAGCTTCGCCTACAGGGACGCAACTGAAGCTTTCTTT.

J is TRBJ1-2 and V is TRBV7-2, with TRBD1 matching over 7 bases. Germline values: CDR1 SGHTA, CDR2 FQGNSA. The CDR3 sequence is 17 residues long. Trimming cost V 5 bases and J 8 bases; bases outside gene matches: 20. CDR3 coding DNA: TGTGCCAGCAGCCTAGTCGGCCCCTCGACAGGGCAAGGAGGCTACACCTTC. Translating it yields CASSLVGPSTGQGGYTF.

The J gene is TRBJ2-5, the V gene TRBV18; 8 bases line up with TRBD1. After removal of 3 bases from V and 5 bases from J, the junction contained 2 bases not matched to a gene. This CDR3 spans 13 amino acids. Germline V gives CDR1 KGHSH, CDR2 LQKENI. CDR3: CASSPRGQETQYF. Written as DNA, the CDR3 is TGTGCCAGCTCACCCAGGGGGCAGGAGACCCAGTACTTC.

This chain uses TRBV19 with TRBJ1-4, with a possible D match to TRBD1 (5 bases). V shed 5 bases and J shed 4 bases, with 14 bases lying between them. The CDR3 is made up of 15 amino acids. The germline V gene has CDR1 LNHDA and CDR2 SQIVND (reference sequence). The CDR3 region is CASSPGAHSNEKLFF. The CDR3 bases are TGTGCCAGTAGTCCTGGGGCGCATAGTAATGAAAAACTGTTTTTT.

This rearrangement joins TRBV25-1 to TRBJ2-1; D remains unclear. The germline V gene has CDR1 MGHDK and CDR2 SYGVNS. CDR3 length equals 13 residues. V lost 0 bases and J lost 6, with 6 bases in between. This CDR3 reads CASSEYSLNEQFF. DNA of the CDR3: TGTGCCAGCAGTGAATATTCCCTCAATGAGCAGTTCTTC. The variable domain in full, with the rest retrieved from reference TRBV25-1 and TRBJ2-1, is EADIYQTPRYLVIGTGKKITLECSQTMGHDKMYWYQQDPGMELHLIHYSYGVNSTEKGDLSSESTVSRIRTEHFPLTLESARPSHTSQYLCASSEYSLNEQFFGPGTRLTVL.